Below are 26 T cell receptor beta chains sequenced from a single sample in a study of T cells in Graves' hyperthyroidism and ophthalmopathy. RNA transcripts provided the source from which TCR beta CDR3 regions were amplified. When the TCR CDR3 underwent first-round RT-PCR, the HTBI primer set was used. In TCRdb, the multiplex PCR reads were re-called with MiXCR into one record per CDR3 protein. Among approximately 330,000 distinct CDR3 sequences listed, approximately 22% were seen once. Material: blood. The source of these receptors is a woman between 50 and 59 years old with Graves' hyperthyroidism.

This clonotype was seen many times. This chain links TRBV11-2 with TRBJ2-3; 9 bases match TRBD1. The CDR3 extends over 16 amino acids. The germline gives CDR1 SGHAT, CDR2 FQNNGV. The ends lost 1 base at V and 2 bases at J; junction bases unmatched: 4. Here the CDR3 DNA reads TGTGCCAGCAGCTTAGGGGGACAGGGATACACAGATACGCAGTATTTT. Its translation: CASSLGGQGYTDTQYF.

This clonotype was seen ten or more times. The chain is built from TRBV30 and TRBJ1-5; maybe TRBD1 (5 bases). Trimming pared 4 bases from V and 7 bases from J, leaving 17 bases between. CDR1 is GTSNPN and CDR2 is SVGIG in the germline V gene (reference sequence). The CDR3 spans 14 residues. Written as DNA, the CDR3 is TGTGCCTGGACCAGGGACGGGATCGGGCAGCCCCAGCATTTT. This gives the protein CAWTRDGIGQPQHF.

This clonotype was recorded many times. This rearrangement joins TRBV11-2 to TRBJ2-7, with TRBD2 matching 9 bases. The J segment lost 0 bases and the V segment lost 1 base, leaving 10 bases of the junction unmatched. The CDR3 length is 18 residues. Germline V gene lookup returns CDR1 SGHAT and CDR2 FQNNGV. The DNA of the CDR3 is TGTGCCAGCAGCTTAGCTTCCCTAGCGGGACCCATCTCCTACGAGCAGTACTTC. Its protein product is CASSLASLAGPISYEQYF.

Points on this clonotype: This may be a read error, as it is one base from a much larger clone. V usage is TRBV11-3 and J usage is TRBJ1-2; possibly TRBD1 for D (6 bases). The germline gives CDR1 SGHNT, CDR2 YENEEA. The CDR3 loop spans 14 amino acids. V was trimmed by 5 bases and J by 4 bases, leaving 14 bases between them. Written as DNA, the CDR3 is TGTGCCAGCAGCCGGGACATAAGGGGCTATGGCTACACCTTC. This gives the protein CASSRDIRGYGYTF.

This chain joins TRBV10-3 and TRBJ1-2, with 7 positions matching TRBD1. The V gene's germline CDR1 is ENHRY and CDR2 SYGVKD. This CDR3 spans 16 amino acids. V gave up 4 bases and J gave up 4 bases; unmatched junction bases: 12. As DNA, the CDR3 is TGTGCCATCAGTGCTGAGATACAGGGGAGTCGCTATGGCTACACCTTC. Amino acid sequence: CAISAEIQGSRYGYTF.

This clonotype appeared a single time. The chain carries TRBV20-1 and TRBJ2-3; D gene ambiguous. This CDR3 region has 13 residues. Germline V gives CDR1 DFQATT, CDR2 SNEGSKA (reference sequence). Trimming took 3 bases from V and 2 from J, leaving 9 bases between them. The CDR3 nucleotides read TGCAGTGCTAGTGAATTTTACACAGATACGCAGTATTTT. Amino acid sequence: CSASEFYTDTQYF.

This clonotype was seen ten or more times. The genes are TRBV2 and TRBJ2-7; TRBD1 agrees at 8 bases. From germline, CDR1 is SNHLY and CDR2 FYNNEI. This CDR3 has 13 amino acids. The V and J ends lost 5 bases and 5 bases, in that order; junction bases with no gene match: 5. In DNA form, the CDR3 reads TGTGCCAGCAGTCCGCCAGGGGGCCACGAGCAGTACTTC. Protein sequence: CASSPPGGHEQYF. Variable domain in full (rest from reference TRBV2 and TRBJ2-7): EPEVTQTPSHQVTQMGQEVILRCVPISNHLYFYWYRQILGQKVEFLVSFYNNEISEKSEIFDDQFSVERPDGSNFTLKIRSTKLEDSAMYFCASSPPGGHEQYFGPGTRLTVT.

This clonotype has at least ten counts. The chain has TRBV30 and TRBJ2-5; 13 positions match TRBD2. V trimming: 1 base; J trimming: 5 bases; junction bases outside the gene matches: 7. CDR1 is GTSNPN, CDR2 SVGIG, per germline (reference sequence). This CDR3 region has 16 residues. The CDR3, as DNA: TGTGCCTGGAGTGACGGACTAGCGGGGGTATTGGAGACCCAGTACTTC. It yields the protein CAWSDGLAGVLETQYF.

In the case of this clonotype: A single base separates this from a much larger clone, so it may be a read error. The genes are TRBV29-1 and TRBJ2-3, with TRBD2 matching 7 bases. Germline V gene sequence: CDR1 SQVTM, CDR2 ANQGSEA. This CDR3 region has 16 residues. Trimming cost V 7 bases and J 3 bases; bases outside gene matches: 16. CDR3 DNA: TGCAGCGCTGTCCACTTGGCTAGCGGAGGAACAGATACGCAGTATTTT. Translation: CSAVHLASGGTDTQYF.

The J gene is TRBJ2-1, the V gene TRBV12-3 or TRBV12-4; 8 bases line up with TRBD1. V lost 2 bases to trimming and J lost 0 bases; unmatched junction nucleotides: 9. This CDR3 comprises 18 residues. The CDR3 spells CASSLWQGATSSYNEQFF. In DNA, the CDR3 is TGTGCCAGCAGTTTATGGCAGGGGGCGACGAGCTCCTACAATGAGCAGTTCTTC.

This clonotype has more than one count but fewer than ten. A much larger clone lies one base from this, so it may be a read error. This chain connects TRBV11-2 to TRBJ2-2, with unresolved D. Germline CDR1 is SGHAT and CDR2 is FQNNGV. The CDR3 covers 16 residues. CDR3 bases: TGTACCAGCACCCGGGCATTGAGCAGGAACACCGGGGAGCTGTTTTTT. Its protein is CTSTRALSRNTGELFF. Full variable domain (outside the CDR3, taken from reference TRBV11-2 and TRBJ2-2): EAGVAQSPRYKIIEKRQSVAFWCNPISGHATLYWYQQILGQGPKLLIQFQNNGVVDDSQLPKDRFSAERLKGVDSTLKIQPAKLEDSAVYLCTSTRALSRNTGELFFGEGSRLTVL.

Comment on this clonotype: One end of the junction fails to match germline, which may point to a read error. This chain uses TRBV2 with TRBJ2-2; TRBD1 might be the D (6 bases). The CDR3 sequence is 16 residues long. Per the germline V gene, CDR1 is SNHLY and CDR2 is FYNNEI. DNA of the CDR3: TGTGCCGGCAGCTCTGGGACATCGGGGATCACCGGGGAGCTGTTTTTT. Its translation: CAGSSGTSGITGELFF.

This chain joins TRBV3-1 and TRBJ2-5; 10 nucleotides line up with TRBD2. Germline V lookup: CDR1 LGHDT, CDR2 YNNKEL (reference sequence). Unmatched junction bases numbered 5, after V lost 0 bases and J lost 4 bases. CDR3 length equals 16 residues. The DNA of the CDR3 is TGTGCCAGCAGCCAAGATCAGCGGGGGGGTGGAGAGACCCAGTACTTC. Protein sequence: CASSQDQRGGGETQYF.

CDR3 loop: CASAPGHSLWPQHF. The CDR3 bases are TGTGCCAGCGCCCCGGGACATAGTTTGTGGCCCCAGCATTTT. The chain has TRBV12-3 or TRBV12-4 and TRBJ1-5, with D perhaps matching TRBD1 (6 bases). Trimming took 8 bases from V and 9 from J, leaving 20 bases between them. This CDR3 spans 14 amino acids.

The genes are TRBV28 and TRBJ2-1; 7 nucleotides agree with TRBD2. Per germline, CDR1 MDHEN and CDR2 SYDVKM. After removal of 4 bases from V and 1 base from J, the junction contained 1 base not matched to a gene. The CDR3 contains 14 residues. Here the CDR3 DNA reads TGTGCCAGCAGTTATAGCGGGTCCTACAATGAGCAGTTCTTC. This gives the protein CASSYSGSYNEQFF. Drawing the rest from reference TRBV28 and TRBJ2-1, the complete variable domain is DVKVTQSSRYLVKRTGEKVFLECVQDMDHENMFWYRQDPGLGLRLIYFSYDVKMKEKGDIPEGYSVSREKKERFSLILESASTNQTSMYLCASSYSGSYNEQFFGPGTRLTVL.

This clonotype was seen at least ten times. The rearrangement joins TRBV5-1 to TRBJ2-2; the match to TRBD2 covers 9 bases. There are 16 residues in the CDR3. The germline CDR1 and CDR2 sequences are SGHRS and YFSETQ. With 0 bases clipped from V and 7 bases from J, the junction kept 7 bases outside the gene matches. CDR3: CASSLGLAGVDGELFF. In DNA form, the CDR3 reads TGCGCCAGCAGCTTGGGATTAGCGGGAGTGGACGGGGAGCTGTTTTTT.

In this sample, this clonotype turned up many times. CDR3: CASSFSGGSGELFF. The CDR3 coding sequence is TGTGCCAGCAGTTTTTCGGGGGGCTCCGGGGAGCTGTTTTTT. The chain has TRBV2 and TRBJ2-2; D is possibly TRBD2 (7 bases). This CDR3 is 14 amino acids long. V lost 5 bases and J 6 bases, leaving 13 bases between the germline ends. CDR1 SNHLY and CDR2 FYNNEI come from the germline V gene.

This clonotype has at least ten counts. V is TRBV28 and J is TRBJ1-1, with D possibly matching TRBD1 (5 bases). The CDR3 has 12 amino acids. Germline loops: CDR1 MDHEN, CDR2 SYDVKM. Deletions cut 1 base from V and 7 bases from J, with 7 bases between. The CDR3, as DNA: TGTGCCAGCAGTTTATTGCAGGGTGAAGCTTTCTTT. Protein sequence: CASSLLQGEAFF.

The chain links TRBV10-1 to TRBJ2-5; the D gene could be TRBD1 or TRBD2 (5 bases each). This CDR3 has 10 residues. The germline gives CDR1 WNHNN, CDR2 SYGVQD (reference sequence). The CDR3 spells CVGRAGTQYF. In DNA, the CDR3 is TGCGTAGGCAGGGCGGGGACCCAGTACTTC.

In its sample, this clonotype was seen many times. The J gene is TRBJ2-1, the V gene TRBV20-1; tentative D call: TRBD1 (6 bases). This CDR3 is 16 amino acids long. V was clipped by 2 bases and J by 0 bases, with 14 bases between them. The germline CDR1 and CDR2 sequences are DFQATT and SNEGSKA (reference sequence). CDR3 region: CSARRGGGSSYNEQFF. The CDR3 bases are TGCAGTGCTAGAAGAGGTGGGGGCAGCTCCTACAATGAGCAGTTCTTC.

This clonotype was counted many times. The J gene is TRBJ2-7, the V gene TRBV7-8, with TRBD1 matching 7 bases. Germline trimming cut 5 bases from V and 1 base from J; bases unmatched to any gene: 11. CDR1 SGHVS and CDR2 FQNEAQ come from the germline V gene. CDR3 length equals 16 residues. This CDR3 is CASSQRRTGLSYEQYF. The CDR3 nucleotides are TGTGCCAGCAGCCAGCGAAGGACAGGTTTATCCTACGAGCAGTACTTC.

This clonotype showed up just a few times. This chain uses TRBV29-1 with TRBJ2-4; D might be TRBD1 (5 bases). V gave up 3 bases and J gave up 8 bases, with 8 bases separating them. The CDR3 consists of 11 residues. Germline lookup yields CDR1 SQVTM and CDR2 ANQGSEA. The CDR3 loop reads CSVDDRDIQYF. In DNA form, the CDR3 reads TGCAGCGTTGACGACAGAGACATTCAGTACTTC.

This clonotype was detected many times. V is TRBV14 and J is TRBJ2-7; possible D gene TRBD1, 5 bases. This CDR3 contains 17 residues. V was trimmed by 2 bases and J by 7 bases, leaving 24 bases between them. The V gene's germline CDR1 is SGHDN and CDR2 FVKESK. In nucleotides, the CDR3 is TGTGCCAGCAGCCAATCCCCTTGGACAAACAGGCTAATAGAGCAGTACTTC. Its translation is CASSQSPWTNRLIEQYF.

The chain couples TRBV20-1 to TRBJ1-4; TRBD1 might be the D (5 bases). The CDR3 spans 13 residues. The germline V gene encodes CDR1 DFQATT and CDR2 SNEGSKA (reference sequence). Trimming cost V 6 bases and J 4 bases, with 12 bases left between them. The CDR3 sequence is CSASGLNNEKLFF. The CDR3 DNA sequence: TGCAGTGCCTCGGGACTGAATAATGAAAAACTGTTTTTT.

This clonotype was picked up many times. The chain carries TRBV7-8 and TRBJ1-2; D might be TRBD1 (5 bases). The V gene lost 2 bases and the J gene lost 8 bases, with 12 bases spanning the gap. Germline CDR1 reads SGHVS; CDR2 reads FQNEAQ. The CDR3 runs 13 residues. CDR3 region: CASSLQGVSGYTF. CDR3 DNA: TGTGCCAGCAGCTTACAAGGGGTGAGCGGCTACACCTTC. Full variable domain (rest looked up from reference TRBV7-8 and TRBJ1-2): GAGVSQSPRYKVAKRGQDVALRCDPISGHVSLFWYQQALGQGPEFLTYFQNEAQLDKSGLPSDRFFAERPEGSVSTLKIQRTQQEDSAVYLCASSLQGVSGYTFGSGTRLTVV.

Ten or more counts support this clonotype. The genes are TRBV12-3 or TRBV12-4 and TRBJ2-2; 10 bases line up with TRBD1. The CDR3 spans 16 residues. The J segment lost 6 bases and the V segment lost 3 bases, leaving 7 bases of the junction unmatched. The CDR3: CASSFSTGGISGELFF. In DNA form, the CDR3 reads TGTGCCAGCAGTTTCTCGACAGGGGGCATCTCCGGGGAGCTGTTTTTT.